The rows below give T cell receptor beta chains drawn from one sample of a study of cytomegalovirus exposure and HLA in healthy donors. Profiled with immunoSEQ multiplex PCR; TCRdb holds only in-frame clones, not every one. The table includes 90,000 to 100,000 clones, 65% to 80% detected once. Sequencing was performed on PBMCs. The receptors shown here come from a man aged 40-55 years in good health and CMV-seropositive. Each CDR3 is given with its conserved first and last residue. A D gene is named only where the DNA matches it firmly. Rows may omit the clone size; those that give it use once, few, many or a size class.

v_gene,j_gene,abundance,d_gene,CDR3nt,CDR3aa
TRBV10-3,TRBJ2-1,-,TRBD2,TGTGCCACCCGGACTAGCGGGGGGTACAATGAGCAGTTCTTC,CATRTSGGYNEQFF
TRBV19,TRBJ1-6,few,TRBD1,TGTGCCAGTAGTATTGGACAGGGGGTGAGGGCCCTCCACTTT,CASSIGQGVRALHF
TRBV19,TRBJ2-7,-,TRBD1,TGTGCCAGTAGTGACACGGGACAGGCCTTAGGGGAGCAGTACTTC,CASSDTGQALGEQYF
TRBV7-9,TRBJ2-1,-,TRBD2,TGTGCCAGTCAGACTAGCGGGACGTACAATGAGCAGTTCTTC,CASQTSGTYNEQFF
TRBV4-1,TRBJ2-2,-,-,TGCGCCAGCAGACCCCCGGAGGGGGGAGGGTCCGGGGAGCTGTTTTTT,CASRPPEGGGSGELFF
TRBV15,TRBJ1-5,-,TRBD1,TGTGCCACCAGCAAAGGGACAGATAGCAATCAGCCCCAGCATTTT,CATSKGTDSNQPQHF
TRBV18,TRBJ1-3,-,-,TGTGCCAGCTCATCAAATAGCGGGGGGCTCGGAAACACCATATATTTT,CASSSNSGGLGNTIYF
TRBV7-2,TRBJ2-3,-,TRBD2,TGTGCCAGCAGCTTAGCCGTAGACCCACTTTCTAGCGGGAACACAGATACGCAGTATTTT,CASSLAVDPLSSGNTDTQYF
TRBV4-1,TRBJ1-1,-,-,TGCGCCAGCAGCCAGAGGAGCCGGGGGGACACTGAAGCTTTCTTT,CASSQRSRGDTEAFF
TRBV5-1,TRBJ2-7,-,TRBD2,TGCGCCAGCAGCCCCTCAGGCGGGGGGGTGGACGAGCAGTACTTC,CASSPSGGGVDEQYF
TRBV27,TRBJ2-3,few,TRBD1,TGTGCCAGCACCCGAGGCGGGGACAGGGGTACGCAGTATTTT,CASTRGGDRGTQYF
TRBV18,TRBJ2-3,-,-,TGTGCCAGCTCACGGGTAGCTGCCAGCACAGATACGCAGTATTTT,CASSRVAASTDTQYF
TRBV19,TRBJ2-2,-,TRBD2,TGTGCCAGTAGTATAACCCGCGGGAGCGGCACCGGGGAGCTGTTTTTT,CASSITRGSGTGELFF
TRBV7-3,TRBJ2-6,-,TRBD1,TGTGCCAGCAGCTTAGGCGTCGGACAGGGGGCAAAAGGGGCCAACGTCCTGACTTTC,CASSLGVGQGAKGANVLTF
TRBV4-2,TRBJ1-2,once,-,TGTGCCAGCAGCCAAGAGCCGGTAGCTAACTATGGCTACACCTTC,CASSQEPVANYGYTF
TRBV19,TRBJ1-1,-,-,TGTGCCAGGCGGGACGTCGAGAACACTGAAGCTTTCTTT,CARRDVENTEAFF
TRBV11-2,TRBJ1-6,-,TRBD1,TGTGCCAGCAGCTTAGGGACAGGGTATAATTCACCCCTCCACTTT,CASSLGTGYNSPLHF
TRBV2,TRBJ2-7,few,TRBD1,TGTGCCAGCTCCAACTTTCCACAGGGACAGTACGAGCAGTACTTC,CASSNFPQGQYEQYF
TRBV23-1,TRBJ1-2,-,-,TGCGCCAGCAGTCAACGGCGACAGCTGGTGGGCTACACCTTC,CASSQRRQLVGYTF
TRBV6-5,TRBJ1-1,-,-,TGTGCCAGCAGCCAAGACAGAGGTGAAGCTTTCTTT,CASSQDRGEAFF
TRBV18,TRBJ2-7,-,TRBD1,TGTGCCAGCTCACCCACAAAATGGGGACAGGGAGTGTGGGAGCAGTACTTC,CASSPTKWGQGVWEQYF
TRBV15,TRBJ2-6,-,-,TGTGCCACCAGCAGCAGGGGATCCGGGGCCAACGTCCTGACTTTC,CATSSRGSGANVLTF
TRBV5-6,TRBJ1-5,-,TRBD1,TGTGCCAGCAGCCTCAGGGGGCCGAGACAGCCCCAGCATTTT,CASSLRGPRQPQHF
TRBV4-2,TRBJ2-3,few,TRBD2,TGTGCCAGCAGCCAAGAGTCGGGGGGGGAGTGGACAGATACGCAGTATTTT,CASSQESGGEWTDTQYF
TRBV21-1,TRBJ2-7,-,-,TGTGCCAGCAGCGCAAGAGGACGGGACAGCACCTACGAGCAGTACTTC,CASSARGRDSTYEQYF
TRBV9,TRBJ2-2,-,-,TGTGCCAGCAGCGAAACCGGGACAAACACCGGGGAGCTGTTTTTT,CASSETGTNTGELFF
TRBV25-1,TRBJ2-5,-,TRBD2,TGTGCCAGCAGTGAATTCCTCCCCCTAGCGGGACAAGAGACCCAGTACTTC,CASSEFLPLAGQETQYF
TRBV5-5,TRBJ2-7,-,-,TGTGCCAGCAGCGTACAGGACGGAGCCTACGAGCAGTACTTC,CASSVQDGAYEQYF
TRBV9,TRBJ1-4,-,-,TGTGCCAGCAGCGCGCCCCGCGGGGGCCCTCCAACTAATGAAAAACTGTTTTTT,CASSAPRGGPPTNEKLFF
TRBV27,TRBJ2-2,-,-,TGTGCCTCACACTTACAGGGGAACACCGGGGAGCTGTTTTTT,CASHLQGNTGELFF
TRBV5-1,TRBJ2-3,-,TRBD2,TGCGCCAGCAGCTTGAGCGGGAGGGCTACAGATACGCAGTATTTT,CASSLSGRATDTQYF
TRBV5-1,TRBJ2-7,-,TRBD2,TGCGCCAGCAGCTACTTAGCGGGAGGGCAAGAGCAGTACTTC,CASSYLAGGQEQYF
TRBV5-3,TRBJ1-2,-,TRBD1,TGTGCCAGAAGCACTCTGACAGGGCTACTGTATGGCTACACCTTC,CARSTLTGLLYGYTF
TRBV11-2,TRBJ2-6,-,-,TGTGCCAGCAGCTTGGGAGTAAGCTCTGGGGCCAACGTCCTGACTTTC,CASSLGVSSGANVLTF
TRBV4-1,TRBJ2-7,-,TRBD1,TGCGCCAGCAGCCAGCCGGGACAGGGGAGATACGAGCAGTACTTC,CASSQPGQGRYEQYF
TRBV14,TRBJ1-6,-,-,TGTGCCAGCAGCCAAGATCCCGGGGTGGGTAATTCACCCCTCCACTTT,CASSQDPGVGNSPLHF
TRBV7-9,TRBJ2-3,-,TRBD2,TGTGCCAGCCCAGATAGCCCGGGACTAGCGGGAGTGGGAGATACGCAGTATTTT,CASPDSPGLAGVGDTQYF
TRBV6-1,TRBJ2-2,-,-,TGTGCCAGCAGTGAAGTGGCTGGGGCCCCCGGGGAGCTGTTTTTT,CASSEVAGAPGELFF
TRBV7-9,TRBJ2-7,once,TRBD1,TGTGCCAGCAGCCCCCAAGGGGGCCCCAACGAGCAGTACTTC,CASSPQGGPNEQYF
TRBV15,TRBJ1-2,few,TRBD1,TGTGCCACCAGCAGAGCTGAGGGGGCCCTCTCCTTC,CATSRAEGALSF